The next 6 T cell receptor beta chains were all read from a single sample in a study of T cells in Graves' hyperthyroidism and ophthalmopathy. From RNA transcripts, TCR beta CDR3 regions were amplified. RT-PCR in the first round (using the HTBI primer set) targeted the TCR CDR3. TCRdb reprocessed the multiplex PCR reads via MiXCR and lists one record per CDR3 protein. The repertoire holds fewer than 650,000 distinct CDR3 sequences, with 12% to 15% as singletons. The sequencing input was blood. The receptors shown here come from a woman aged 18-30 years with Graves' ophthalmopathy.

This clonotype was seen ten or more times. The chain joins TRBV2 to TRBJ2-7; D remains ambiguous. The CDR3 has 14 residues. Between the trimmed V and J ends, which lost 3 bases and 3 bases, there was a span of 12 bases. The germline V gene has CDR1 SNHLY and CDR2 FYNNEI. This CDR3 is CASSDSPPLYEQYF. The CDR3 nucleotides read TGTGCCAGCAGTGACAGCCCCCCGCTCTACGAGCAGTACTTC.

There are a few counts of this clonotype. This CDR3 reads CASSSRSGIQETQYF. In DNA, the CDR3 is TGTGCCAGTAGTTCCCGCTCCGGGATCCAAGAGACCCAGTACTTC. The chain combines TRBV7-3 with TRBJ2-5; perhaps TRBD2 as D (5 bases). The CDR3 is made up of 15 amino acids. Germline assignment: CDR1 SGHTA and CDR2 FQGTGA. V lost 9 bases to trimming and J lost 1 base, with 18 bases between them.

This clonotype was observed at least ten times. This CDR3 reads CASSLMEGGDGYTF. CDR3 sequence (DNA): TGTGCCAGCAGCTTAATGGAGGGTGGAGATGGCTACACCTTC. The chain employs TRBV7-2 and TRBJ1-2, with D hard to call. V was pared by 2 bases and J by 6 bases, with 13 bases between. Per germline, CDR1 SGHTA and CDR2 FQGNSA. The CDR3 is made up of 14 amino acids.

This clonotype appeared many times. CDR3 bases: TGCGCCAGCAGTGAGACCCTAGGACAGGGCTACGAGCAGTACTTC. Translated: CASSETLGQGYEQYF. V gene TRBV10-1 combines with J gene TRBJ2-7; TRBD1 matches 8 bases. With 2 bases clipped from V and 3 bases from J, the junction kept 6 bases outside the gene matches. Germline assignment: CDR1 WNHNN and CDR2 SYGVQD (reference sequence). This CDR3 is built from 15 residues.

This clonotype was observed at least ten times. This chain links TRBV29-1 with TRBJ2-7; either TRBD1 or TRBD2 may fit D (5 bases each). Deletions cut 0 bases from V and 6 bases from J, with 6 bases between. There are 11 residues in the CDR3. Per the germline V gene, CDR1 is SQVTM and CDR2 is ANQGSEA. CDR3 DNA: TGCAGCGTTGAAGATGGGGGCGAGCAGTACTTC. Protein: CSVEDGGEQYF.

This sequence joins TRBV12-3 or TRBV12-4 and TRBJ2-3; D is perhaps TRBD1 or TRBD2 (5 bases each). The CDR3 covers 14 residues. Trimming stripped 5 bases from V and 2 bases from J, with 11 bases between. The CDR3 loop reads CASSGDHPTDTQYF. DNA of the CDR3: TGTGCCAGCAGTGGGGACCACCCCACAGATACGCAGTATTTT.